Listed below are T cell receptor beta chains from one sample, sequenced in a study of T cell responses to AZD1222 COVID-19 vaccine. The repertoire was sequenced with immunoSEQ multiplex PCR; TCRdb's copy has only in-frame clones and lacks some. The table records some 80,000 clones, 70% to 80% of them present only once. This specimen was peripheral blood, taken 28 days after the second dose of the MenACWY control vaccine. The origin of the receptors is an adult who received the MenACWY meningococcal vaccine as a control. Each CDR3 is given with its conserved first and last residue. D genes are given only for firm matches. The size entry is marked missing in some rows and otherwise reads once, few, many or a size class.

cdr3_nt: TGTGCCAGCAGCTCCGAGGGGGCCAACTACGAGCAGTACTTC
cdr3_aa: CASSSEGANYEQYF
d_call: TRBD1
j_call: TRBJ2-7
v_call: TRBV5-5
clone_size: NA

cdr3_nt: TGTGCCAGCAGCCTGGGTGCTACCGGGACAATGCCCGAGCAGTACTTC
cdr3_aa: CASSLGATGTMPEQYF
d_call: NA
j_call: TRBJ2-7
v_call: TRBV7-8
clone_size: NA

cdr3_nt: TGTGCCAGCACCAGTCTGGCCGACACCGGGGAGCTGTTTTTT
cdr3_aa: CASTSLADTGELFF
d_call: NA
j_call: TRBJ2-2
v_call: TRBV6-5
clone_size: NA

cdr3_nt: NA
cdr3_aa: CASFGSGRNYGYTF
d_call: NA
j_call: TRBJ1-2
v_call: TRBV6-5
clone_size: few

cdr3_nt: TGCGCCAGCAGCTTGGCTGGACCGGGCACAGATACGCAGTATTTT
cdr3_aa: CASSLAGPGTDTQYF
d_call: NA
j_call: TRBJ2-3
v_call: TRBV5-1
clone_size: NA

cdr3_nt: TGCAGCGGGGGGGACACAGATACGCAGTATTTT
cdr3_aa: CSGGDTDTQYF
d_call: NA
j_call: TRBJ2-3
v_call: TRBV29-1
clone_size: NA

cdr3_nt: TGTGCCAGCAGCCTACGGGGGACCCAAGGGGACGAGCAGTACTTC
cdr3_aa: CASSLRGTQGDEQYF
d_call: NA
j_call: TRBJ2-7
v_call: TRBV11-2
clone_size: NA

cdr3_nt: TGTGCCAGCTCACCAGAAAGGGGGGGTGACTACAATGAGCAGTTCTTC
cdr3_aa: CASSPERGGDYNEQFF
d_call: NA
j_call: TRBJ2-1
v_call: TRBV18
clone_size: many

cdr3_nt: TGCAGCGTTGAAGATCAGGGATTGGGCGGCTACACCTTC
cdr3_aa: CSVEDQGLGGYTF
d_call: NA
j_call: TRBJ1-2
v_call: TRBV29-1
clone_size: NA

cdr3_nt: TGTGCCAGCAGTTACCCAAGGGTTGAGCAGTTCTTC
cdr3_aa: CASSYPRVEQFF
d_call: NA
j_call: TRBJ2-1
v_call: TRBV28
clone_size: NA

cdr3_nt: TGTGCCAGCAGCCAAGGAGATAGCACAGATACGCAGTATTTT
cdr3_aa: CASSQGDSTDTQYF
d_call: NA
j_call: TRBJ2-3
v_call: TRBV3-1/TRBV3-2
clone_size: NA

cdr3_nt: TGTGCCAGCGGGAGCGGACCAATGAAGGGCTACACCTTC
cdr3_aa: CASGSGPMKGYTF
d_call: NA
j_call: TRBJ1-2
v_call: TRBV28
clone_size: NA

cdr3_nt: TGTGCCAGCAGCTTAGAGCCGGGACTAGCGGCCTACACCGGGGAGCTGTTTTTT
cdr3_aa: CASSLEPGLAAYTGELFF
d_call: TRBD2
j_call: TRBJ2-2
v_call: TRBV7-2
clone_size: NA

cdr3_nt: TGTGCCAGCAGTGAAGCGCAGGGACCACGCAAAGAGACCCAGTACTTC
cdr3_aa: CASSEAQGPRKETQYF
d_call: NA
j_call: TRBJ2-5
v_call: TRBV2
clone_size: NA